This T cell receptor beta chain stems from a study of CD8 T cells in ankylosing spondylitis. Study-level findings and limits: As reported, disease-linked clones showed significant enrichment in matched ankylosing spondylitis synovial fluid. CD8+ disease-linked clones were present at relatively low frequencies in blood.

There are a few counts of this clonotype. Its antigen is still unknown. By quantitative 5'-RACE with molecular barcodes, the TCR beta libraries were made. TCRdb itself ran the 5' RACE reads through MiXCR, one entry per CDR3 protein. Seen here are roughly 170,000 distinct CDR3 sequences, approximately 10% observed once, and the top ten hold around 15%. The germline V and J ends were trimmed by 4 bases and 2 bases, with 21 bases remaining between them. The CDR3 covers 18 residues. CDR1 and CDR2 (germline): LGHDT, YNNKEL (reference sequence). The receptor comes from a female donor with ankylosing spondylitis or in good health (not recorded which). The chain combines TRBV3-1 with TRBJ1-3, with unresolved D. The specimen was blood, either unsorted or a sorted T cell fraction (not recorded which). CDR3 bases: TGTGCCAGCAGCCGAGCAGTCAACCTAAAGGAGCCTGGAAACACCATATATTTT. It specifies CASSRAVNLKEPGNTIYF.